The rows below give T cell receptor beta chains drawn from one sample of a study of blood T cell repertoires in COVID-19. Sequencing used immunoSEQ multiplex PCR; TCRdb keeps in-frame clones, though not all of them. This sample has about 58,000 clones, with approximately 87% found just once. Sequences were obtained from peripheral blood. All receptors derive from a man in his forties with active COVID-19. Both conserved end residues are part of each CDR3. Each record gives: J gene, clone size, D gene, V gene, CDR3 protein, CDR3 DNA. A D gene is named only where the DNA matches it firmly. The size entry is marked missing in some rows and otherwise reads once, few, many or a size class.

J: TRBJ1-3
size: NA
D: TRBD1
V: TRBV3-1/TRBV3-2
CDR3: CASSPQGARNTIYF
DNA: TGTGCCAGCAGCCCTCAGGGGGCTAGAAACACCATATATTTT

J: TRBJ1-6
size: NA
D: NA
V: TRBV10-2
CDR3: CASRDDNNYNSPLHF
DNA: TGCGCCAGCAGGGATGACAACAACTATAATTCACCCCTCCACTTT

J: TRBJ2-1
size: once
D: TRBD2
V: TRBV9
CDR3: CASSAPIRTSGSNEQFF
DNA: TGTGCCAGCAGCGCCCCAATTAGGACTAGCGGGAGCAATGAGCAGTTCTTC

J: TRBJ1-1
size: few
D: NA
V: TRBV2
CDR3: CASSREPLTEAFF
DNA: TGTGCCAGCAGTAGAGAACCGTTGACTGAAGCTTTCTTT

J: TRBJ2-3
size: NA
D: TRBD2
V: TRBV5-1
CDR3: CASSLGLAGEADTQYF
DNA: TGCGCCAGCAGCTTGGGACTAGCGGGAGAGGCAGATACGCAGTATTTT

J: TRBJ1-6
size: NA
D: NA
V: TRBV6-2/TRBV6-3
CDR3: CASSYPPARHHSPLHF
DNA: TGTGCCAGCAGTTACCCACCGGCCAGGCACCATTCACCCCTCCACTTT

J: TRBJ2-3
size: NA
D: TRBD2
V: TRBV30
CDR3: CAWSGNSGRSSDTQYF
DNA: TGTGCCTGGAGTGGCAATAGCGGGAGGAGTTCGGATACGCAGTATTTT

J: TRBJ1-2
size: NA
D: TRBD1
V: TRBV29-1
CDR3: CSVERGGTAAYGYTF
DNA: TGCAGCGTTGAACGAGGGGGGACAGCTGCCTATGGCTACACCTTC

J: TRBJ1-1
size: NA
D: NA
V: TRBV19
CDR3: CASSPPPGNTEAFF
DNA: TGTGCCAGTAGTCCCCCGCCAGGGAACACTGAAGCTTTCTTT

J: TRBJ2-1
size: NA
D: NA
V: TRBV6-1
CDR3: CASSEGRSFF
DNA: TGTGCCAGCAGTGAAGGGAGGAGCTTCTTC

J: TRBJ2-2
size: NA
D: NA
V: TRBV7-3
CDR3: CASSLGRDGTGELFF
DNA: TGTGCCAGCAGCTTAGGGCGGGATGGGACCGGGGAGCTGTTTTTT

J: TRBJ2-7
size: NA
D: TRBD1
V: TRBV5-1
CDR3: CASSCRDRYF
DNA: TGCGCCAGCAGCTGCCGGGACAGATACTTC

J: TRBJ1-1
size: NA
D: TRBD1
V: TRBV7-8
CDR3: CASSGRTGGTEAFF
DNA: TGTGCCAGCAGCGGACGGACAGGGGGCACTGAAGCTTTCTTT

J: TRBJ1-3
size: NA
D: NA
V: TRBV5-4
CDR3: CASSQMESGNTIYF
DNA: TGTGCCAGCAGCCAAATGGAGAGTGGAAACACCATATATTTT

J: TRBJ2-7
size: NA
D: TRBD1
V: TRBV12-5
CDR3: CASGPPGTGFYEQYF
DNA: TGTGCTAGTGGTCCTCCCGGGACAGGGTTCTACGAGCAGTACTTC

J: TRBJ2-7
size: NA
D: NA
V: TRBV5-6
CDR3: CASSLIGAYEQYF
DNA: TGTGCCAGCAGCTTGATTGGAGCCTACGAGCAGTACTTC

J: TRBJ1-1
size: once
D: NA
V: TRBV28
CDR3: CASSLFSGGKGTEAFF
DNA: TGTGCCAGCAGTTTATTCTCGGGAGGGAAAGGCACTGAAGCTTTCTTT

J: TRBJ2-3
size: NA
D: NA
V: TRBV6-5
CDR3: CGTPGPATDTQYF
DNA: TGCGGAACCCCAGGCCCAGCCACAGATACGCAGTATTTT

J: TRBJ2-5
size: NA
D: TRBD2
V: TRBV6-5
CDR3: CASISGGKEETQYF
DNA: TGTGCCAGCATTAGCGGGGGAAAGGAAGAGACCCAGTACTTC

J: TRBJ1-5
size: few
D: TRBD1
V: TRBV10-2
CDR3: CASSDRDRGLYSNQPQHF
DNA: TGCGCCAGCAGTGACCGGGACAGGGGACTTTATAGCAATCAGCCCCAGCATTTT

J: TRBJ2-7
size: many
D: TRBD2
V: TRBV30
CDR3: CACLPTSAAYEQYF
DNA: TGTGCCTGCCTCCCGACTAGCGCAGCCTACGAGCAGTACTTC

J: TRBJ2-7
size: NA
D: NA
V: TRBV20-1
CDR3: CSASRSYEQYF
DNA: TGCAGTGCTAGCAGGTCCTACGAGCAGTACTTC

J: TRBJ2-1
size: NA
D: TRBD2
V: TRBV18
CDR3: CASSPPGLVGDEQFF
DNA: TGTGCCAGCTCACCACCGGGACTAGTCGGTGATGAGCAGTTCTTC

J: TRBJ1-1
size: NA
D: NA
V: TRBV28
CDR3: CASREYERVTAGMNTEAFF
DNA: TGTGCCAGCAGAGAGTATGAGCGCGTGACAGCAGGGATGAACACTGAAGCTTTCTTT

J: TRBJ2-1
size: NA
D: TRBD2
V: TRBV3-1/TRBV3-2
CDR3: CASSQEASGAYNEQFF
DNA: TGTGCCAGCAGCCAAGAAGCTAGCGGAGCTTACAATGAGCAGTTCTTC

J: TRBJ2-7
size: NA
D: TRBD1
V: TRBV9
CDR3: CASSPGGLSSYEQYF
DNA: TGTGCCAGCAGCCCAGGGGGTCTGAGCTCCTACGAGCAGTACTTC

J: TRBJ2-3
size: NA
D: TRBD2
V: TRBV2
CDR3: CASWGWSGGPQSTDTQYF
DNA: TGTGCCAGCTGGGGGTGGTCGGGAGGGCCGCAGAGCACAGATACGCAGTATTTT

J: TRBJ1-4
size: NA
D: NA
V: TRBV4-1
CDR3: CASSQDGRRAEKLFF
DNA: TGCGCCAGCAGCCAAGACGGCAGGAGGGCGGAAAAACTGTTTTTT

J: TRBJ2-7
size: NA
D: NA
V: TRBV7-6
CDR3: CASSPRTGYEQYF
DNA: TGTGCCAGCAGCCCAAGGACTGGCTACGAGCAGTACTTC

J: TRBJ2-3
size: NA
D: NA
V: TRBV7-2
CDR3: CASSLYEGSTDTQYF
DNA: TGTGCCAGCAGCCTCTATGAGGGTAGCACAGATACGCAGTATTTT

J: TRBJ1-1
size: NA
D: NA
V: TRBV6-4
CDR3: CASSERGGAEAFF
DNA: TGTGCCAGCAGTGAACGGGGAGGAGCTGAAGCTTTCTTT

J: TRBJ2-3
size: once
D: TRBD2
V: TRBV10-3
CDR3: CATSAVRAGDADTQYF
DNA: TGTGCCACCTCGGCCGTGCGAGCGGGAGATGCAGATACGCAGTATTTT

J: TRBJ2-7
size: NA
D: TRBD2
V: TRBV30
CDR3: CAWSVAASGLSYEQYF
DNA: TGTGCCTGGAGTGTAGCGGCTAGCGGTCTCTCCTACGAGCAGTACTTC

J: TRBJ1-1
size: NA
D: NA
V: TRBV29-1
CDR3: CSVVRLIGTEAFF
DNA: TGCAGCGTTGTCCGCCTCATCGGTACTGAAGCTTTCTTT

J: TRBJ2-1
size: NA
D: NA
V: TRBV28
CDR3: CASSPTRGSYNEQFF
DNA: TGTGCCAGCAGTCCCACCCGGGGGTCCTACAATGAGCAGTTCTTC

J: TRBJ1-2
size: NA
D: NA
V: TRBV7-9
CDR3: CASSGQSNYGYTF
DNA: TGTGCCAGCAGCGGACAGTCTAACTATGGCTACACCTTC

J: TRBJ1-4
size: NA
D: NA
V: TRBV9
CDR3: CASSVRPGSVNEKLFF
DNA: TGTGCCAGCAGCGTCCGCCCCGGGTCAGTAAATGAAAAACTGTTTTTT

J: TRBJ2-1
size: NA
D: TRBD2
V: TRBV5-1
CDR3: CASSASGSTYNEQFF
DNA: TGCGCCAGCTCTGCTAGCGGGAGCACCTACAATGAGCAGTTCTTC

J: TRBJ1-5
size: NA
D: NA
V: TRBV1
CDR3: CTSSQPSGGGRHNQPQHF
DNA: TGCACCAGCAGCCAACCCTCCGGCGGGGGCCGACACAATCAGCCCCAGCATTTT

J: TRBJ2-1
size: NA
D: NA
V: TRBV18
CDR3: CASSRLRGNEQFF
DNA: TGTGCCAGCTCAAGGCTCAGGGGTAATGAGCAGTTCTTC

J: TRBJ1-5
size: NA
D: NA
V: TRBV5-6
CDR3: CASRRDTYSNQPQHF
DNA: TGTGCCAGCAGACGCGACACTTATAGCAATCAGCCCCAGCATTTT

J: TRBJ2-7
size: few
D: TRBD1
V: TRBV7-2
CDR3: CASSRGGQGADEQYF
DNA: TGTGCCAGCAGCAGGGGGGGACAGGGGGCGGACGAGCAGTACTTC

J: TRBJ1-1
size: NA
D: NA
V: TRBV3-1/TRBV3-2
CDR3: CASSQVRNTEAFF
DNA: TGTGCCAGCAGCCAAGTCAGGAACACTGAAGCTTTCTTT

J: TRBJ1-2
size: NA
D: TRBD1
V: TRBV5-5
CDR3: CASSLVPGQGATYTF
DNA: TGTGCCAGCAGCTTAGTTCCGGGACAGGGGGCCACCTACACCTTC

J: TRBJ2-3
size: once
D: NA
V: TRBV20-1
CDR3: CSASVPDGRLTDTQYF
DNA: TGCAGTGCTAGTGTCCCAGATGGGCGCTTAACAGATACGCAGTATTTT

J: TRBJ2-2
size: NA
D: TRBD2
V: TRBV11-2
CDR3: CASTPLAGGTGELFF
DNA: TGTGCCAGCACCCCCCTAGCGGGAGGCACCGGGGAGCTGTTTTTT

J: TRBJ2-3
size: NA
D: TRBD2
V: TRBV30
CDR3: CAWRGGYSSGTQYF
DNA: TGTGCCTGGAGGGGGGGGTACTCTAGCGGTACGCAGTATTTT

J: TRBJ2-1
size: NA
D: NA
V: TRBV28
CDR3: CAILSTYNEQFF
DNA: TGTGCCATCCTATCGACATACAATGAGCAGTTCTTC

J: TRBJ2-2
size: NA
D: NA
V: TRBV19
CDR3: CASSMGRAERTGELFF
DNA: TGTGCCAGTAGTATGGGCAGGGCTGAACGAACCGGGGAGCTGTTTTTT

J: TRBJ2-7
size: NA
D: TRBD2
V: TRBV10-2
CDR3: CASSERGGSVEQYF
DNA: TGCGCCAGCAGTGAACGCGGGGGATCGGTCGAGCAGTACTTC

J: TRBJ1-4
size: NA
D: NA
V: TRBV10-3
CDR3: CAISAGEGGNTNEKLFF
DNA: TGTGCCATCAGTGCAGGGGAAGGCGGTAACACTAATGAAAAACTGTTTTTT

J: TRBJ1-2
size: NA
D: TRBD1
V: TRBV30
CDR3: CAWGLRQGSYGYTF
DNA: TGTGCCTGGGGGCTCCGACAGGGCTCCTATGGCTACACCTTC

J: TRBJ2-7
size: NA
D: NA
V: TRBV5-1
CDR3: CASTPGGARSYEQYF
DNA: TGCGCCAGCACCCCGGGGGGCGCTAGATCCTACGAGCAGTACTTC

J: TRBJ2-2
size: NA
D: TRBD1
V: TRBV5-1
CDR3: CASSLVTGGSTGELFF
DNA: TGCGCCAGCAGCTTGGTTACAGGGGGGTCCACCGGGGAGCTGTTTTTT

J: TRBJ2-5
size: NA
D: NA
V: TRBV28
CDR3: CASSKGLGIPETQYF
DNA: TGTGCCAGCAGTAAAGGACTCGGGATCCCAGAGACCCAGTACTTC